This entry describes one TCR beta chain. The sample comes from a study of blood T cell repertoires in COVID-19. Study-wide background: Acute and convalescent COVID-19 samples came from the United States, Italy and Spain. Sample material is recorded as cDNA or gDNA derived from T cells, B-cell-depleted T cells, or PBMCs.

In the authors' workflow: Quantification of nucleated cells was approximated via reference gene primer amplification. The assay was immunoSEQ multiplex PCR, and TCRdb's table has in-frame clones only and misses some. V and J calls and clone size are those listed in that table; D and trimming were worked out from the DNA. The profile shows 200,000 to 300,000 clones, nearly 85% of them singletons. The junction had 9 bases not matched to a gene; V was cut back by 6 bases and J by 5 bases. Germline values: CDR1 LGHNT, CDR2 FRNRAP. This CDR3 region has 15 residues. Sequenced: peripheral blood. The chain recombines TRBV12-5 with TRBJ2-5; 10 bases map to TRBD1. The sequence derives from a human donor in a cohort sampled during active COVID-19. DNA of the CDR3: TGTGCTAGTGGCCCCGGGACAGGGGATCGGGAGACCCAGTACTTC. This translates into CASGPGTGDRETQYF.